A single sample is the source of the 10 T cell receptor beta chains below, sequenced in a study of cytomegalovirus exposure and HLA in healthy donors. PCR involved 60 Vbeta and 13 Jbeta primers. TCRdb's table, derived via immunoSEQ multiplex PCR, lists solely in-frame clones and lacks some. The sample holds about 170,000 clones; approximately 80% are singletons and the top ten take 0.75% to 0.9%. Sequencing was carried out using PBMCs. All receptors derive from a woman aged 18-30 years in good health and CMV-seronegative.

V is TRBV2 and J is TRBJ1-1, with D perhaps TRBD1 (5 bases). This CDR3 contains 13 residues. Between the trimmed V and J ends, which lost 7 bases and 0 bases, there was a span of 9 bases. Germline V gene sequence: CDR1 SNHLY, CDR2 FYNNEI. In DNA, the CDR3 is TGTGCCAGCAAATACAGGATGAACACTGAAGCTTTCTTT. The encoded protein is CASKYRMNTEAFF.

The chain carries TRBV9 and TRBJ2-7; TRBD1 matches at 10 bases. Germline V lookup: CDR1 SGDLS, CDR2 YYNGEE. The V segment lost 0 bases and the J segment 2 bases; nucleotides outside the gene matches: 11. The length of the CDR3 is 18 residues. The CDR3 DNA reads TGTGCCAGCAGCGTAGACCTCGGGGGGACAGGGGCAACCTACGAGCAGTACTTC. Its translation is CASSVDLGGTGATYEQYF.

The V and J genes are TRBV11-2 and TRBJ2-5; 9 bases align to TRBD2. Unmatched junction bases numbered 5, after V lost 5 bases and J lost 1 base. From germline, CDR1 is SGHAT and CDR2 FQNNGV. The CDR3 totals 15 residues. The CDR3 DNA reads as TGTGCCAGCAGCCCCTTAGCGGGAGCCCAAGAGACCCAGTACTTC. Translated: CASSPLAGAQETQYF.

This clone occurred a few times. The gene calls are TRBV5-6 and TRBJ1-3; D call uncertain. This CDR3 has 14 residues. Between the trimmed V and J ends, which lost 1 base and 8 bases, there was a span of 13 bases. The germline V gene encodes CDR1 SGHDT and CDR2 YYEEEE. The CDR3 sequence is CASSLWSIPYTIYF. The CDR3 region has the DNA TGTGCCAGCAGCTTGTGGAGCATTCCATACACCATATATTTT.

This clone was detected once. The CDR3 does not close with the conserved phenylalanine or tryptophan, likely indicating a read error. The gene calls are TRBV10-3 and TRBJ2-6; 9 positions agree with TRBD1. CDR1 and CDR2 (germline): ENHRY, SYGVKD. Trimming cost V 5 bases and J 1 base; bases outside gene matches: 9. This CDR3 comprises 18 residues. The chain's CDR3 is CAISRRTGELSGANVLTS. CDR3 DNA sequence: TGTGCCATCAGTCGTAGGACAGGGGAACTTTCTGGGGCCAACGTCCTGACTTCC.

The genes are TRBV15 and TRBJ2-2, with 10 bases identical to TRBD2. Looked up from germline, CDR1 is LNHNV and CDR2 is YYDKDF (reference sequence). The CDR3 contains 18 residues. The V and J ends lost 3 bases and 5 bases, in that order; junction bases with no gene match: 12. The CDR3 loop is CATSRFSSGSSRTGELFF. In DNA form, the CDR3 reads TGTGCCACCAGCAGGTTTTCTAGCGGGAGCTCGAGAACCGGGGAGCTGTTTTTT.

The CDR3 DNA is TGCGCCAGCAGCTTGGAGGGGTGCGAGCAGTACTTC. This sequence encodes CASSLEGCEQYF. The rearrangement links TRBV5-1 to TRBJ2-7, with D possibly being TRBD1 (5 bases). Germline assignment: CDR1 SGHRS and CDR2 YFSETQ. This CDR3 region has 12 residues. Trimming removed 0 bases at V and 6 bases at J, with 7 bases between.

The chain couples TRBV2 to TRBJ2-5; 9 bases fit TRBD2. There are 14 residues in the CDR3. Per the germline V gene, CDR1 is SNHLY and CDR2 is FYNNEI. J gave up 5 bases and V 7 bases, and 8 bases lay outside the gene matches. The CDR3 loop is CASNGRAGGETQYF. CDR3 nucleotide sequence: TGTGCCAGCAACGGTCGGGCGGGAGGGGAGACCCAGTACTTC.

This sequence joins TRBV7-2 and TRBJ2-7; weak D call: TRBD1 (6 bases). In germline, CDR1 is SGHTA, CDR2 FQGNSA. Trimming took off 4 bases at V and 2 bases at J, with 12 bases between the two ends. The CDR3 runs to 14 residues. The CDR3 loop reads CASSSDRRTYEQYF. CDR3 DNA: TGTGCCAGCAGCTCAGACAGGCGAACCTACGAGCAGTACTTC.

This clone has just one count. The genes are TRBV28 and TRBJ1-3; D call uncertain. V lost 6 bases and J lost 2, with 14 bases in between. Germline CDR1 reads MDHEN; CDR2 reads SYDVKM. The CDR3 runs 15 residues. This chain's CDR3 is CASSPYSGTGNTIYF. CDR3 DNA: TGTGCCAGCAGCCCCTATTCGGGGACTGGAAACACCATATATTTT.